This TCR beta chain appears in the sequencing data of a study of T cells in Graves' hyperthyroidism and ophthalmopathy. Study information: Peripheral blood was taken when the disease was first diagnosed, before any treatment began.

Study observations and caveats: Expanded thyroid clonotypes (above 0.001) were mostly also found in blood.

RNA transcripts served as the template for amplifying TCR beta CDR3 regions. The study used the HTBI primer set for a first-round RT-PCR of the TCR CDR3. TCRdb ran MiXCR on the multiplex PCR reads and lists one entry per CDR3 protein. The sample records 130,000 or so distinct CDR3 sequences, approximately 20% being singletons. Disease duration under 2 months; hyperthyroidism patients were aged 18 to 65. Fresh peripheral blood, less than 11 ml of it, supplied the PBMCs. Regarding this clonotype: Antigen specificity is unknown.

The TCR originated in a woman in her forties or fifties with Graves' hyperthyroidism that later progressed to Graves' ophthalmopathy. The sequenced material came from blood.

The CDR3 sequence is CALTGRGGGQETQYF. The CDR3, as DNA: TGTGCTTTGACTGGACGAGGGGGCGGGCAAGAGACCCAGTACTTC. The chain carries TRBV2 and TRBJ2-5, with 7 bases that match TRBD1. Germline CDR1 is SNHLY and CDR2 is FYNNEI. This CDR3 is 15 amino acids long.